The clone carrying this TCR beta chain was counted many times. This entry comes from a study of metastatic and nonmetastatic thyroid tumors. Across the whole study: Peripheral blood and tumor or nodule samples from malignant and benign thyroid patients were compared.

Patients had received no treatment of any kind before thyroid surgery. TCRdb used MiXCR to call clones anew from the PCR reads. The sample lists more than 20,000 clones, approximately 13% occurring once. CDR1 is DFQATT and CDR2 is SNEGSKA in the germline V gene (reference sequence). The ends were cut back, 7 bases at V and 1 base at J, with 16 bases in the middle. CDR3 length: 14 amino acids. The chain has TRBV20-1 and TRBJ1-1, with D unclear. The sequence was obtained from a female donor with papillary thyroid cancer or a benign thyroid nodule (not recorded which). Some clones in this sample may be carry-over from other donors' samples. Sequencing input: blood. The CDR3 DNA reads as TGCAGTGTCGCAGACCCAGCGAGGAACACTGAAGCTTTCTTT. It yields the protein CSVADPARNTEAFF.